This TCR beta chain appears in the sequencing data of a study of beta chain features in type 1 diabetes. Overall study: Across every sample, around 100,000,000 sorted cells were examined in total.

This clone was detected only a few times. Its antigen is unknown. The study reverse transcribed the entire isolated RNA, so it sequenced expressed TCRB transcripts. Some clones are missing from TCRdb's copy, which holds only in-frame ones; the method was immunoSEQ multiplex PCR. The sample consists of nearly 700,000 clones, about an eighth of them appearing once. The CDR3 spans 16 residues. In germline, CDR1 is SGHTA, CDR2 FQGTGA. V lost 4 bases to trimming and J lost 1 base; unmatched junction nucleotides: 6. The study's findings and limits: In every one of the four CD4+ subsets, TCRB CDR3s were moderately but significantly shorter in Type 1 diabetes patients.

A sort by CD45RO/CCR7/CD25/CD127/CD95/CD27 yielded CD4+ naive, central memory, regulatory and stem cell-like memory cells. The authors obtained over 95% purity in all sorted populations. The TCR comes from a man aged 18-30 years with type 1 diabetes. The sample comprised naive CD4+ T cells from blood. The V call is TRBV7-3, the J call TRBJ2-3; TRBD2 matches at 9 bases. The CDR3 reads CASSSPGLAGTDTQYF. The CDR3 bases are TGTGCCAGCAGCTCCCCGGGACTAGCTGGCACAGATACGCAGTATTTT.